Each of the 31 T cell receptor beta chains below was sequenced from the same sample in a study of shared clonotypes between healthy human individuals. Sequencing used immunoSEQ multiplex PCR; TCRdb keeps in-frame clones, though not all of them. This table has some 2.1 million clones, approximately 94% appearing once. CD8 cells classed as naive were CD45RO-negative and positively selected for CCR7, excluding terminally differentiated effector memory CD45RA+ cells. Sample: naive CD8+ T cells sorted from blood. Receptors were obtained from a man younger than 35 in good health.

Worth noting for this clone: In the same sample, other DNA sequences code for this CDR3. The genes are TRBV4-1 and TRBJ2-1, with D tentatively TRBD2 (6 bases). CDR3 length: 15 amino acids. The germline CDR1 and CDR2 sequences are MGHRA and YSYEKL. V lost 1 base to trimming and J lost 4 bases, with 11 bases between them. CDR3 in amino acids: CASSQVGSGYNEQFF. The CDR3 region has the DNA TGCGCCAGCAGCCAAGTCGGGAGCGGGTACAATGAGCAGTTCTTC.

CDR3 region: CAISEFSGGPQSSYEQYF. The CDR3 DNA reads TGTGCCATCAGTGAGTTTAGCGGGGGGCCCCAAAGCTCCTACGAGCAGTACTTC. J is TRBJ2-7 and V is TRBV10-3, with 10 bases matching TRBD2. Germline V lookup: CDR1 ENHRY, CDR2 SYGVKD. The CDR3 length is 18 residues. J was trimmed by 0 bases and V by 1 base; bases with no gene match: 9.

This chain uses TRBV6-5 with TRBJ1-3; tentative D call: TRBD1 (5 bases). Germline lookup yields CDR1 MNHEY and CDR2 SVGAGI. The V end was cut by 2 bases, the J end by 5 bases, with 10 bases between. The CDR3 is 14 amino acids. CDR3 region: CASSYGQGRNTIYF. The CDR3 DNA is TGTGCCAGCAGTTACGGGCAGGGACGAAACACCATATATTTT.

This rearrangement joins TRBV27 to TRBJ2-5, with a possible D match to TRBD2 (5 bases). With 1 base removed from V and 7 bases from J, the gap between germline ends came to 13 bases. CDR1 is MNHEY and CDR2 is SMNVEV in the germline V gene (reference sequence). There are 14 residues in the CDR3. In nucleotides, the CDR3 is TGTGCCAGCAGTTTATTTGTTGCGGCGGGGACCCAGTACTTC. It is translated as CASSLFVAAGTQYF.

The V and J genes are TRBV6-5 and TRBJ1-1; D is undetermined. Trimming stripped 6 bases from V and 3 bases from J, with 11 bases between. Germline V CDR1 and CDR2: MNHEY, SVGAGI. The CDR3 extends over 13 amino acids. The CDR3 region is CASSRPVDTEAFF. DNA for the CDR3: TGTGCCAGCAGCCGCCCCGTGGACACTGAAGCTTTCTTT.

The chain joins TRBV5-4 to TRBJ2-3; D remains ambiguous. Germline lookup yields CDR1 SGHNT and CDR2 YYREEE (reference sequence). The germline V and J ends were trimmed by 5 bases and 3 bases, with 13 bases remaining between them. The CDR3 runs to 14 residues. The CDR3 bases are TGTGCCAGCAGAGATATACAGTGGACAGATACGCAGTATTTT. Amino acid sequence: CASRDIQWTDTQYF.

The DNA for the CDR3 is TGTGCCAGCAGAAACCGGGACACTGAAGCTTTCTTT. Translating it yields CASRNRDTEAFF. The rearrangement links TRBV27 to TRBJ1-1; D remains unclear. The V gene lost 6 bases and the J gene lost 3 bases, with 8 bases spanning the gap. This CDR3 is built from 12 residues. In germline, CDR1 is MNHEY, CDR2 SMNVEV (reference sequence).

V usage is TRBV7-6 and J usage is TRBJ2-1; D is undetermined. V was shortened by 2 bases and J by 4 bases, with 6 bases between the two germline ends. Germline V CDR1 and CDR2: SGHVS, FNYEAQ. The CDR3 is made up of 13 amino acids. The CDR3 is CASSLMGYNEQFF. In DNA, the CDR3 is TGTGCCAGCAGCTTAATGGGGTACAATGAGCAGTTCTTC.

This sequence joins TRBV2 and TRBJ1-2, with TRBD1 matching over 10 bases. The germline gives CDR1 SNHLY, CDR2 FYNNEI. Trimming took 9 bases from V and 6 from J; bases not matched to a gene: 1. This CDR3 has 11 residues. This CDR3 reads CARTGGNGYTF. The CDR3 coding sequence is TGTGCCAGGACAGGGGGCAATGGCTACACCTTC. The variable domain in full, completed from reference TRBV2 and TRBJ1-2, reads EPEVTQTPSHQVTQMGQEVILRCVPISNHLYFYWYRQILGQKVEFLVSFYNNEISEKSEIFDDQFSVERPDGSNFTLKIRSTKLEDSAMYFCARTGGNGYTFGSGTRLTVV.

This clone was seen only once. V gene TRBV27 combines with J gene TRBJ2-3; no clear D. The V gene's germline CDR1 is MNHEY and CDR2 SMNVEV (reference sequence). The CDR3 consists of 13 residues. The V end lost 8 bases, the J end lost 5 bases, and 14 bases lay between the germline ends. CDR3 protein: CASGYTWGDTQYF. The CDR3 bases are TGTGCCAGCGGATATACCTGGGGAGATACGCAGTATTTT.

J is TRBJ1-6 and V is TRBV5-4; D unclear. CDR1 SGHNT and CDR2 YYREEE come from the germline V gene (reference sequence). The CDR3 extends over 12 amino acids. The V gene lost 10 bases and the J gene lost 6 bases, with 11 bases spanning the gap. This chain's CDR3 is CAGGEANSPLHF. The CDR3 bases are TGTGCCGGCGGGGAGGCTAATTCACCCCTCCACTTT.

As concerns this clone: This sample includes further DNA sequences coding for the same CDR3. The chain carries TRBV27 and TRBJ1-1, with 9 positions matching TRBD1. This CDR3 region has 14 residues. V lost 3 bases and J lost 3; bases outside the gene matches: 2. Germline V gene lookup returns CDR1 MNHEY and CDR2 SMNVEV (reference sequence). The CDR3 nucleotides read TGTGCCAGCAGTTTGACAGGGGGATACACTGAAGCTTTCTTT. Translation: CASSLTGGYTEAFF.

This clone was detected only once. This chain connects TRBV9 to TRBJ1-2, with D unresolved. Germline V lookup: CDR1 SGDLS, CDR2 YYNGEE. Trimming cost V 3 bases and J 0 bases, with 15 bases left between them. The CDR3 is 16 amino acids. Written as DNA, the CDR3 is TGTGCCAGCAGCGCCCCCCGTTTCGGGGCTAACTATGGCTACACCTTC. It specifies CASSAPRFGANYGYTF.

This CDR3 reads CASSPPSGRAGEQYF. CDR3 DNA: TGTGCCAGCAGTCCGCCCAGCGGGAGGGCCGGGGAGCAGTACTTC. This chain connects TRBV27 to TRBJ2-7; 10 bases agree with TRBD2. The CDR3 covers 15 residues. Germline V gene lookup returns CDR1 MNHEY and CDR2 SMNVEV (reference sequence). Trimming took 5 bases from V and 7 from J; bases not matched to a gene: 11.

This clone was recorded once. Other DNA variants within this sample encode the same CDR3. This chain links TRBV27 with TRBJ1-5; D ambiguous. V was trimmed by 3 bases and J by 6 bases, leaving 12 bases between them. The CDR3 runs 14 residues. Germline lookup yields CDR1 MNHEY and CDR2 SMNVEV (reference sequence). CDR3 DNA sequence: TGTGCCAGCAGTTTGGGAGGGTTTGGTCAGCCCCAGCATTTT. It is translated as CASSLGGFGQPQHF.

V is TRBV4-1 and J is TRBJ2-1, with TRBD2 as a possible D gene (6 bases). The germline V gene has CDR1 MGHRA and CDR2 YSYEKL. The CDR3 has 14 amino acids. Between the trimmed V and J ends, which lost 4 bases and 5 bases, there was a span of 12 bases. In DNA form, the CDR3 reads TGCGCCAGCAGCCCGCCGGGACTTCACAATGAGCAGTTCTTC. It codes for CASSPPGLHNEQFF.

The chain combines TRBV6-1 with TRBJ1-6, with 7 nucleotides matching TRBD1. Germline CDR1 and CDR2: MNHNS and SASEGT. V lost 1 base to trimming and J lost 1 base; unmatched junction nucleotides: 10. The CDR3 length is 19 residues. In DNA, the CDR3 is TGTGCCAGCAGTGAAGACCGAGACAGGGAAGAATCCTATAATTCACCCCTCCACTTT. Translated: CASSEDRDREESYNSPLHF.

V usage is TRBV7-8 and J usage is TRBJ2-1, with 8 positions matching TRBD2. The CDR3 runs 19 residues. The germline gives CDR1 SGHVS, CDR2 FQNEAQ. V dropped 0 bases and J dropped 2; count of bases not matched to a gene: 12. The CDR3 sequence: CASSLAIAGSLAAYNEQFF. The CDR3 nucleotides read TGTGCCAGCAGCTTAGCGATTGCCGGTTCACTAGCGGCCTACAATGAGCAGTTCTTC.

The chain has TRBV4-3 and TRBJ2-7; D gene unclear. V dropped 0 bases and J dropped 3 bases, with 9 bases sitting between them. The CDR3 contains 14 residues. Germline CDR1 is LGHNA and CDR2 is YSLEER. The CDR3 reads CASSQEYNVYEQYF. CDR3 DNA: TGCGCCAGCAGCCAAGAATACAACGTCTACGAGCAGTACTTC.

CDR3 loop: CASSTLAGTGELFF. In DNA, the CDR3 is TGTGCCAGCAGTACGCTAGCGGGTACCGGGGAGCTGTTTTTT. The chain is built from TRBV27 and TRBJ2-2; 8 nucleotides line up with TRBD2. Germline values: CDR1 MNHEY, CDR2 SMNVEV (reference sequence). The CDR3 extends over 14 amino acids. J was trimmed by 5 bases and V by 5 bases; bases with no gene match: 4.

V gene TRBV27 combines with J gene TRBJ1-5; D remains unclear. The length of the CDR3 is 15 residues. Trimming shortened V by 5 bases and J by 5 bases, and 16 bases separated the two germline ends. Germline CDR1 is MNHEY and CDR2 is SMNVEV (reference sequence). The CDR3 DNA sequence: TGTGCCAGCAGTCAAACAAATACATGGTATCAGCCCCAGCATTTT. Its translation: CASSQTNTWYQPQHF.

The rearrangement uses TRBV30 and TRBJ1-2; TRBD1 might be the D (6 bases). V was clipped by 2 bases and J by 8 bases, with 15 bases between them. Germline V gene sequence: CDR1 GTSNPN, CDR2 SVGIG (reference sequence). This CDR3 is built from 13 residues. CDR3 protein: CAWSTGSGVGYTF. In DNA form, the CDR3 reads TGTGCCTGGAGTACAGGTTCAGGGGTCGGCTACACCTTC.

This clone was detected only once. This chain uses TRBV6-1 with TRBJ2-1; 7 bases fit TRBD2. The germline V gene has CDR1 MNHNS and CDR2 SASEGT. The CDR3 consists of 15 residues. J lost 7 bases, V lost 4 bases, and 10 bases had no gene match. The chain's CDR3 is CASSASGTTRNEQFF. CDR3 DNA: TGTGCCAGCAGTGCTTCCGGGACTACAAGGAATGAGCAGTTCTTC.

This chain connects TRBV7-6 to TRBJ2-3; D gene uncertain. Trimming cost V 3 bases and J 2 bases, with 12 bases left between them. This CDR3 has 15 residues. Germline loops: CDR1 SGHVS, CDR2 FNYEAQ. The DNA for the CDR3 is TGTGCCAGCAGCTTCTTGGGAAGGCACACAGATACGCAGTATTTT. It codes for CASSFLGRHTDTQYF.

The chain combines TRBV6-6 with TRBJ2-1; 7 nucleotides match TRBD1. Germline CDR1 and CDR2: MNHNY and SVGAGI (reference sequence). This CDR3 region has 15 residues. After removal of 6 bases from V and 1 base from J, the junction contained 6 bases not matched to a gene. CDR3 protein: CASRLGQTSYNEQFF. CDR3 sequence (DNA): TGTGCCAGCAGATTGGGACAGACTTCCTACAATGAGCAGTTCTTC.

The genes are TRBV28 and TRBJ1-1; 9 bases map to TRBD1. The V gene's germline CDR1 is MDHEN and CDR2 SYDVKM. The trim removed 2 bases at V and 7 bases at J, leaving 5 bases unmatched. This CDR3 is 14 amino acids long. The CDR3 region has the DNA TGTGCCAGCAGTTTAAGGGACAGGGCGGATGAAGCTTTCTTT. Amino acids: CASSLRDRADEAFF.

The chain carries TRBV7-2 and TRBJ2-1, with D maybe TRBD1 (6 bases). This CDR3 is built from 13 residues. Germline lookup yields CDR1 SGHTA and CDR2 FQGNSA. The germline V and J ends were trimmed by 3 bases and 8 bases, with 11 bases remaining between them. The CDR3 bases are TGTGCCAGCAGCTTCGGCAGGGGCGATGAGCAGTTCTTC. Encoded protein: CASSFGRGDEQFF.

The chain recombines TRBV6-1 with TRBJ2-7; D call uncertain. The germline V gene has CDR1 MNHNS and CDR2 SASEGT. The germline V and J ends were trimmed by 4 bases and 2 bases, with 15 bases remaining between them. The CDR3 consists of 15 residues. CDR3 nucleotide sequence: TGTGCCAGCAGTGTTACCCTCTCCGCAGCCTACGAGCAGTACTTC. The encoded protein is CASSVTLSAAYEQYF.

The chain couples TRBV19 to TRBJ2-1; 8 bases are a match to TRBD1. This CDR3 has 15 amino acids. CDR1 and CDR2 (germline): LNHDA, SQIVND (reference sequence). V gave up 3 bases and J gave up 6 bases; unmatched junction bases: 7. The CDR3 bases are TGTGCCAGTAGTATTGGGACAGGATCCGGCAATGAGCAGTTCTTC. This codes for CASSIGTGSGNEQFF.

The chain couples TRBV4-2 to TRBJ1-1, with D tentatively TRBD1 (5 bases). Germline V gives CDR1 LGHNA, CDR2 YNFKEQ. Between the trimmed V and J ends, which lost 4 bases and 3 bases, there was a span of 18 bases. The CDR3 runs 16 residues. DNA of the CDR3: TGTGCCAGCAGCCTTCTCTGGGGGGGGACGGACACTGAAGCTTTCTTT. As protein: CASSLLWGGTDTEAFF.

This chain uses TRBV6-1 with TRBJ1-4; D is ambiguous. CDR1 is MNHNS, CDR2 SASEGT, per germline. Deletions cut 2 bases from V and 4 bases from J, with 11 bases between. CDR3 size: 15 residues. DNA for the CDR3: TGTGCCAGCAGTGAAACGTACAGCCGTAATGAAAAACTGTTTTTT. It encodes CASSETYSRNEKLFF.